This TCR beta chain was identified in a study of T cell responses to AZD1222 COVID-19 vaccine. As concerns this clone: The target antigen is unknown.

The table came from immunoSEQ multiplex PCR; TCRdb's copy has only in-frame clones and leaves some out. The data show 100,000 to 140,000 clones, with around nine tenths seen just once and approximately 22% held by the top ten. Study observations and caveats: Donors were mostly white British, more females; clonal diversity possibly underestimated. Vaccine-related CD4 TCRs covered spike, predominating at 160-218 and 743-854.

The material sequenced was peripheral blood, taken on day 0 of AZD1222 vaccination. The source is an adult in good health.

In nucleotides, the CDR3 is TGTGCCTGGAGTTCAGGGAATCAGCCCCAGCATTTT. Translated: CAWSSGNQPQHF. The genes are TRBV30 and TRBJ1-5; possible D gene TRBD1, 5 bases. Trimming took off 2 bases at V and 4 bases at J, with 6 bases between the two ends. This CDR3 has 12 residues. The germline gives CDR1 GTSNPN, CDR2 SVGIG (reference sequence).